What follows describes a single TCR beta chain. What it binds is unknown. Germline and junction disagree at one end, which may indicate a read error. Germline CDR1 reads LGHDT; CDR2 reads YNNKEL (reference sequence). The CDR3 loop spans 10 amino acids. The source of the sample is a study of T-cell memory formation after mild COVID-19. General study results and limits: Balance between CD4 and CD8 was seen in clones contracting day 15 to 85, and a CD4+ lean was seen in later expanders.

One entry per CDR3 protein, called by TCRdb with MiXCR from the 5' RACE reads. The table lists about 180,000 distinct CDR3 sequences, 16% of them singletons. The clonotype was recovered from an adult woman who had mild COVID-19 (a few samples of this study predate the infection). Cell type and time point are not known. This chain uses TRBV3-1 with TRBJ2-5, with D unclear. Material for sequencing was PBMCs or a T cell subset sorted from them (not recorded which). CDR3 sequence reads: CRLVVETQYF. CDR3 DNA sequence: TGCAGGCTAGTGGTTGAGACCCAGTACTTC.